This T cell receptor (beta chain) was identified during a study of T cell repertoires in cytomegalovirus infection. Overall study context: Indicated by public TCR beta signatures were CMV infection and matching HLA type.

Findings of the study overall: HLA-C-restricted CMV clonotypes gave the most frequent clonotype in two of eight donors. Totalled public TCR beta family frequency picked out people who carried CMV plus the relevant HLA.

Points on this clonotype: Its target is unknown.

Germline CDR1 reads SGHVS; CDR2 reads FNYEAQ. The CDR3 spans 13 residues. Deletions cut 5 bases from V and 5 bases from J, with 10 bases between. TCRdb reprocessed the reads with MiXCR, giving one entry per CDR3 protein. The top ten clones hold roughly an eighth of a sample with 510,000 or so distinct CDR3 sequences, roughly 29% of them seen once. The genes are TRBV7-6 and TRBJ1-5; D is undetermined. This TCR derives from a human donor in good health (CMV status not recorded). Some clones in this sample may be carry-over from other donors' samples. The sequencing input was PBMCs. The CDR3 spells CASSPDEHQPQHF. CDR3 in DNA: TGTGCCAGCAGCCCGGATGAACATCAGCCCCAGCATTTT. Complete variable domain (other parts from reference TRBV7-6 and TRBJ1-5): GAGVSQSPRYKVTKRGQDVALRCDPISGHVSLYWYRQALGQGPEFLTYFNYEAQQDKSGLPNDRFSAERPEGSISTLTIQRTEQRDSAMYRCASSPDEHQPQHFGDGTRLSIL.